Following are 6 T cell receptor beta chains from one sample sequenced in a study of shared clonotypes between healthy human individuals. Naive CD8 cells, CD45RO-negative and positively selected for CCR7, excluded terminally differentiated effector memory CD45RA+ cells. Generated by immunoSEQ multiplex PCR, the TCRdb table keeps only in-frame clones and is missing some. The data show approximately 1.9 million clones, roughly 95% seen once. Input material: naive CD8+ T cells from PBMCs. The receptors derive from a man between 18 and 29 years old in good health. Some clones in this sample may be carry-over from other donors' samples.

As DNA, the CDR3 is TGTGCCAGTAGTCCTGGGAGATCGGAGACCCAGTACTTC. It is translated as CASSPGRSETQYF. This chain links TRBV19 with TRBJ2-5; possibly TRBD2 for D (5 bases). The ends were cut back, 5 bases at V and 5 bases at J, with 12 bases in the middle. Germline assignment: CDR1 LNHDA and CDR2 SQIVND (reference sequence). The CDR3 runs 13 residues. Combining the CDR3 with reference TRBV19 and TRBJ2-5 gives the whole variable domain DGGITQSPKYLFRKEGQNVTLSCEQNLNHDAMYWYRQDPGQGLRLIYYSQIVNDFQKGDIAEGYSVSREKKESFPLTVTSAQKNPTAFYLCASSPGRSETQYFGPGTRLLVL.

The chain employs TRBV14 and TRBJ1-5; 10 positions match TRBD1. Trimming removed 1 base from V and 1 base from J; junction bases left unmatched: 10. The CDR3 runs to 19 residues. From germline, CDR1 is SGHDN and CDR2 FVKESK. CDR3 loop: CASSQVGDRGRSSNQPQHF. The CDR3 DNA sequence: TGTGCCAGCAGCCAAGTTGGGGACAGGGGTCGATCGAGCAATCAGCCCCAGCATTTT.

The chain has TRBV27 and TRBJ2-1; 7 nucleotides align to TRBD2. Germline V gene data show CDR1 as MNHEY and CDR2 as SMNVEV (reference sequence). The V gene end was trimmed by 0 bases and the J gene end by 7 bases; junction bases not matched to a gene: 6. The CDR3 is 15 amino acids. The CDR3 here is CASSLSGTTQNEQFF. CDR3 DNA: TGTGCCAGCAGTTTATCGGGGACTACACAGAATGAGCAGTTCTTC.

This clone was recorded only once. The chain employs TRBV25-1 and TRBJ1-1, with D uncertain. Trimming pared 0 bases from V and 3 bases from J, leaving 5 bases between. The CDR3 runs 13 residues. CDR1 is MGHDK, CDR2 SYGVNS, per germline. The CDR3 loop reads CASSEYGDTEAFF. The CDR3 coding sequence is TGTGCCAGCAGTGAATATGGGGACACTGAAGCTTTCTTT. Full variable domain (remainder filled in from reference TRBV25-1 and TRBJ1-1): EADIYQTPRYLVIGTGKKITLECSQTMGHDKMYWYQQDPGMELHLIHYSYGVNSTEKGDLSSESTVSRIRTEHFPLTLESARPSHTSQYLCASSEYGDTEAFFGQGTRLTVV.

This chain uses TRBV28 with TRBJ1-5; the match to TRBD1 covers 7 bases. Germline V gives CDR1 MDHEN, CDR2 SYDVKM. Trimming cost V 2 bases and J 6 bases; bases outside gene matches: 4. This CDR3 has 14 residues. CDR3 sequence (DNA): TGTGCCAGCAGTTTAGTTAGGGGGCCTCAGCCCCAGCATTTT. Protein: CASSLVRGPQPQHF.

This clone was seen only once. The identical CDR3 is also encoded by other nucleotide sequences in the sample. The chain is built from TRBV28 and TRBJ2-7; D not resolved. V lost 3 bases and J lost 1, with 4 bases in between. Germline V CDR1 and CDR2: MDHEN, SYDVKM. The CDR3 length is 12 residues. The CDR3 DNA sequence: TGTGCCAGCAGTTTCTCATCCTACGAGCAGTACTTC. Translated, it gives CASSFSSYEQYF.